This is a list of T cell receptor beta chains from one sample in a study of T cell responses to AZD1222 COVID-19 vaccine. The protocol was immunoSEQ multiplex PCR, while the TCRdb copy is restricted to in-frame clones and leaves out a portion. The sample lists around 100,000 clones; more than 75% were seen once. Sequences were derived from peripheral blood, sampled 28 days after the second dose of the MenACWY control vaccine. The receptors stem from an adult who received the MenACWY meningococcal vaccine as a control. CDR3s include the opening cysteine and the closing phenylalanine or tryptophan. The D gene is left open where the match is weak. Some rows have no size entry. The others give once, few or many, or a class for an expanded clone.

d_gene: .
v_gene: TRBV6-2/TRBV6-3
abundance: .
j_gene: TRBJ1-5
CDR3nt: TGTGCCAGCAGTACCCCGTCAGGGGCCGAAAATAGCAATCAGCCCCAGCATTTT
CDR3aa: CASSTPSGAENSNQPQHF

d_gene: .
v_gene: TRBV4-2
abundance: .
j_gene: TRBJ2-3
CDR3nt: TGTGCCAGCAGCCAAAACCCGGGGCCCTACCTTACAGATACGCAGTATTTT
CDR3aa: CASSQNPGPYLTDTQYF

d_gene: .
v_gene: TRBV5-5
abundance: once
j_gene: TRBJ2-3
CDR3nt: TGTGCCAGCAGCGGAACAGGTCAAAGCACAGATACGCAGTATTTT
CDR3aa: CASSGTGQSTDTQYF

d_gene: .
v_gene: TRBV11-2
abundance: .
j_gene: TRBJ1-3
CDR3nt: TGTGCCAGCAGCTTAGATCTCGGGTATTTGGCGGACTCTGGAAACACCATATATTTT
CDR3aa: CASSLDLGYLADSGNTIYF

d_gene: .
v_gene: TRBV4-1
abundance: few
j_gene: TRBJ1-6
CDR3nt: TGCGCCAGCAGCCAAGTCTCTGGGGGTGGGGAATCACCCCTCCACTTT
CDR3aa: CASSQVSGGGESPLHF

d_gene: TRBD1
v_gene: TRBV11-1
abundance: .
j_gene: TRBJ2-5
CDR3nt: TGTGCCAGCAGCTTAAGACAGGGTCGGTTGGAGACCCAGTACTTC
CDR3aa: CASSLRQGRLETQYF

d_gene: .
v_gene: TRBV9
abundance: once
j_gene: TRBJ1-6
CDR3nt: TGTGCCAGCAGCGTAACCCAGCAGGGCGGGCGTAATTCACCCCTCCACTTT
CDR3aa: CASSVTQQGGRNSPLHF

d_gene: .
v_gene: TRBV21-1
abundance: .
j_gene: TRBJ2-7
CDR3nt: TGTGCCAGCAGCAAAATAACAGGGGGCGGGACCCACGAGCAGTACTTC
CDR3aa: CASSKITGGGTHEQYF

d_gene: TRBD1
v_gene: TRBV19
abundance: .
j_gene: TRBJ2-7
CDR3nt: TGTGCCAGTAGCTTGACAGGGGGGGTCTCCTACGAGCAGTACTTC
CDR3aa: CASSLTGGVSYEQYF

d_gene: .
v_gene: TRBV5-5
abundance: few
j_gene: TRBJ2-2
CDR3nt: TGTGCCAGCAGCTTGGAGGGCGGGGCCTACACCGGGGAGCTGTTTTTT
CDR3aa: CASSLEGGAYTGELFF

d_gene: .
v_gene: TRBV7-9
abundance: .
j_gene: TRBJ1-2
CDR3nt: TGTGCCAGCAGCCCCCGCGGGACACAGGGTTCCAATGGCTACACCTTC
CDR3aa: CASSPRGTQGSNGYTF

d_gene: .
v_gene: TRBV28
abundance: .
j_gene: TRBJ2-5
CDR3nt: TGTGCCAGCAGTTTAGTGACTCACACCGGGACCCAGTACTTC
CDR3aa: CASSLVTHTGTQYF

d_gene: TRBD1
v_gene: TRBV6-1
abundance: .
j_gene: TRBJ1-2
CDR3nt: TGTGCCAGCAGTGAAGAGGGGACAGGGTTCGGTACCTTC
CDR3aa: CASSEEGTGFGTF

d_gene: .
v_gene: TRBV30
abundance: .
j_gene: TRBJ1-2
CDR3nt: TGTGCCTGGAACCCGGGATTCTATGGCTACACCTTC
CDR3aa: CAWNPGFYGYTF

d_gene: .
v_gene: TRBV19
abundance: .
j_gene: TRBJ2-7
CDR3nt: TGTGCCAGTAGTATCGCATCGACCTACGAGCAGTACTTC
CDR3aa: CASSIASTYEQYF

d_gene: .
v_gene: TRBV6-1
abundance: once
j_gene: TRBJ1-4
CDR3nt: TGTGCCAGCAGTGAAGCCTTACCGGGACTGCTGAATGAAAAACTGTTTTTT
CDR3aa: CASSEALPGLLNEKLFF

d_gene: TRBD1
v_gene: TRBV6-5
abundance: few
j_gene: TRBJ2-7
CDR3nt: TGTGCCAGCAACCAGGGGGTTTCTCGATCCTACGAGCAGTACTTC
CDR3aa: CASNQGVSRSYEQYF

d_gene: TRBD1
v_gene: TRBV27
abundance: .
j_gene: TRBJ1-2
CDR3nt: TGTGCCAGCAGTTTCCTAACAGGGGGTGACAACTATGGCTACACCTTC
CDR3aa: CASSFLTGGDNYGYTF

d_gene: .
v_gene: TRBV29-1
abundance: .
j_gene: TRBJ1-4
CDR3nt: TGCAGCGTTGAATGGGGAATTGACGAAAAACTGTTTTTT
CDR3aa: CSVEWGIDEKLFF

d_gene: TRBD2
v_gene: TRBV10-2
abundance: .
j_gene: TRBJ2-3
CDR3nt: TGCGCCAGCCGGGACCAGAGTCTAGCGGGGGGGCTTGATACGCAGTATTTT
CDR3aa: CASRDQSLAGGLDTQYF

d_gene: TRBD2
v_gene: TRBV4-1
abundance: .
j_gene: TRBJ2-5
CDR3nt: TGCGCCAGCAGCTATACGGGGGGGGGACGCGAGACCCAGTACTTC
CDR3aa: CASSYTGGGRETQYF

d_gene: .
v_gene: TRBV4-1
abundance: few
j_gene: TRBJ2-1
CDR3nt: TGCGCCAGCAGCCACCCGACAGGCACTTCCTCCCTCAATGAGCAGTTCTTC
CDR3aa: CASSHPTGTSSLNEQFF

d_gene: .
v_gene: TRBV12-3/TRBV12-4
abundance: .
j_gene: TRBJ1-1
CDR3nt: TGTGCCAGCAGTAAGAACACTGAAGCTTTCTTT
CDR3aa: CASSKNTEAFF

d_gene: .
v_gene: TRBV19
abundance: .
j_gene: TRBJ1-6
CDR3nt: TGTGCCAGTAGTATAAAGGTGAACAATTCACCCCTCCACTTT
CDR3aa: CASSIKVNNSPLHF

d_gene: .
v_gene: TRBV7-2
abundance: .
j_gene: TRBJ1-1
CDR3nt: TGTGCCAGCACCGGGGGGTTCGCGGGCACTGAAGCTTTCTTT
CDR3aa: CASTGGFAGTEAFF

d_gene: .
v_gene: TRBV7-2
abundance: once
j_gene: TRBJ2-2
CDR3nt: TGTGCCACCGGGCCCCGCGGCGGGGAGCTGTTTTTT
CDR3aa: CATGPRGGELFF

d_gene: .
v_gene: TRBV4-3
abundance: .
j_gene: TRBJ2-1
CDR3nt: TGCGCCAGCAGCCAAGAAGCGCTCCTGGGGACTTTCAAAGCAGGGACAACCAATGAGCAGTTCTTC
CDR3aa: CASSQEALLGTFKAGTTNEQFF

d_gene: TRBD2
v_gene: TRBV2
abundance: .
j_gene: TRBJ2-5
CDR3nt: TGTGCCAGCAGTGCGGGTAGCGGGGGGAGGGAGACCCAGTACTTC
CDR3aa: CASSAGSGGRETQYF

d_gene: TRBD2
v_gene: TRBV11-2
abundance: .
j_gene: TRBJ2-2
CDR3nt: TGTGCCACTCCTCCCGAGGGAGCGGGGGGGCCGAACACCGGGGAGCTGTTTTTT
CDR3aa: CATPPEGAGGPNTGELFF

d_gene: TRBD1
v_gene: TRBV5-3
abundance: .
j_gene: TRBJ1-5
CDR3nt: TGTGCCAGAAGCCCTGAGACAGGGGAATCAGGCCCCCCAAATTATAGCAATCAGCCCCAGCATTTT
CDR3aa: CARSPETGESGPPNYSNQPQHF

d_gene: .
v_gene: TRBV12-3/TRBV12-4
abundance: .
j_gene: TRBJ1-1
CDR3nt: TGTGCCAGCAGTTTCTCAGATAACACTGAAGCTTTCTTT
CDR3aa: CASSFSDNTEAFF

d_gene: TRBD1
v_gene: TRBV2
abundance: .
j_gene: TRBJ1-1
CDR3nt: TGTGCCAGCAGTGATTTGGGCCCGGGACAGCAAATGAACACTGAAGCTTTCTTT
CDR3aa: CASSDLGPGQQMNTEAFF

d_gene: TRBD1
v_gene: TRBV18
abundance: .
j_gene: TRBJ2-5
CDR3nt: TGTGCCAGCTCACCAAGGGGGCTGAGGGAGACCCAGTACTTC
CDR3aa: CASSPRGLRETQYF

d_gene: .
v_gene: TRBV4-1
abundance: .
j_gene: TRBJ1-5
CDR3nt: TGCGCCAGCAGCCAAGATAATAGACAGAATAGCAATCAGCCCCAGCATTTT
CDR3aa: CASSQDNRQNSNQPQHF

d_gene: .
v_gene: TRBV7-2
abundance: .
j_gene: TRBJ1-6
CDR3nt: TGTGCCACGGAACAGGGCTCGGTTAATTCACCCCTCCACTTT
CDR3aa: CATEQGSVNSPLHF

d_gene: TRBD1
v_gene: TRBV19
abundance: .
j_gene: TRBJ2-7
CDR3nt: TGTGCCAGTAGTATTAGTTGGACAGGGGTCTACGAGCAGTACTTC
CDR3aa: CASSISWTGVYEQYF

d_gene: .
v_gene: TRBV27
abundance: .
j_gene: TRBJ2-4
CDR3nt: TGTGCCAGCAGTACCCCCTCGGGACTGGGTGAAAACATTCAGTACTTC
CDR3aa: CASSTPSGLGENIQYF

d_gene: .
v_gene: TRBV6-1
abundance: .
j_gene: TRBJ2-1
CDR3nt: TGTGCCAGCAGTGATTCCCACAGGAGGGGTGATGAGCAGTTCTTC
CDR3aa: CASSDSHRRGDEQFF

d_gene: .
v_gene: TRBV4-3
abundance: .
j_gene: TRBJ2-3
CDR3nt: TGCGCCAGCAGCCAATCCCAGGAGGGCGGAGGAACAGATACGCAGTATTTT
CDR3aa: CASSQSQEGGGTDTQYF